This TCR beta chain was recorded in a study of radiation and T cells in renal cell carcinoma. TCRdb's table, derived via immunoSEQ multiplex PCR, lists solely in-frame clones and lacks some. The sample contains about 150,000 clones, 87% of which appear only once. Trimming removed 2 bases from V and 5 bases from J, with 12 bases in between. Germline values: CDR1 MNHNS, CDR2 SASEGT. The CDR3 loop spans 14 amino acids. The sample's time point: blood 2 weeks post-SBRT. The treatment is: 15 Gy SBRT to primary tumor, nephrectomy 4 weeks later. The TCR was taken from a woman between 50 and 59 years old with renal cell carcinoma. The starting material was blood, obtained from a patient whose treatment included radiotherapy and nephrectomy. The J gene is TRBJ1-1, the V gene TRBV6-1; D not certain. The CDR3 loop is CASSERDTRTEAFF. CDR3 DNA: TGTGCCAGCAGTGAAAGGGATACACGAACTGAAGCTTTCTTT.